The 31 T cell receptor beta chains presented below share a single source sample, sequenced in a study of neoadjuvant anti-PD-1 for oral cavity cancer. Method: immunoSEQ multiplex PCR; TCRdb's copy keeps in-frame clones and lacks some. The sample has roughly 16,000 clones; about 69% are singletons. The sample in question was PBMCs, obtained before nivolumab (anti-PD-1) treatment. The origin of the receptors is a person aged 35 to 85 with oral cavity squamous cell carcinoma.

The chain combines TRBV6-1 with TRBJ2-1; 7 positions match TRBD2. The germline V gene has CDR1 MNHNS and CDR2 SASEGT. V dropped 5 bases and J dropped 4; count of bases not matched to a gene: 5. The CDR3 runs to 14 residues. CDR3 coding DNA: TGTGCCAGCAGTCCTAGCGGAGAGTACAATGAGCAGTTCTTC. Translation gives CASSPSGEYNEQFF.

A few counts support this clone. The rearrangement links TRBV7-8 to TRBJ2-1; TRBD2 matches at 13 bases. The CDR3 runs 18 residues. Looked up from germline, CDR1 is SGHVS and CDR2 is FQNEAQ. Losses at the gene ends were 0 bases for V and 1 base for J; bases not matched to a gene: 3. The chain's CDR3 is CASSLARTSGSSYNEQFF. The DNA for the CDR3 is TGTGCCAGCAGCTTAGCCAGGACTAGCGGGAGTTCCTACAATGAGCAGTTCTTC.

The chain has TRBV7-9 and TRBJ1-1; the D is unclear. V was clipped by 2 bases and J by 0 bases, with 10 bases between them. The CDR3 sequence is 15 residues long. The germline V gene has CDR1 SEHNR and CDR2 FQNEAQ (reference sequence). The CDR3 coding sequence is TGTGCCAGCAGCTTACTCGGGCTGGTGAACACTGAAGCTTTCTTT. Translating gives CASSLLGLVNTEAFF.

The CDR3 bases are TGTGCCATCAGTGAGTCGACTCGCTCGGACGAGCAGTACTTC. Its protein product is CAISESTRSDEQYF. This sequence joins TRBV10-3 and TRBJ2-7; D is uncertain. The CDR3 runs to 14 residues. Germline CDR1 reads ENHRY; CDR2 reads SYGVKD. V was cut by 0 bases and J by 5 bases, with 11 bases left in between.

The V call is TRBV10-3, the J call TRBJ1-4, with 10 bases identical to TRBD1. Germline assignment: CDR1 ENHRY and CDR2 SYGVKD. V lost 0 bases to trimming and J lost 2 bases; unmatched junction nucleotides: 3. The CDR3 is made up of 17 amino acids. This chain's CDR3 is CAISESTGGKTNEKLFF. The DNA for the CDR3 is TGTGCCATCAGTGAGTCGACAGGGGGCAAGACTAATGAAAAACTGTTTTTT.

This clone was seen a few times. The chain combines TRBV7-2 with TRBJ1-5; D unresolved. CDR1 and CDR2 (germline): SGHTA, FQGNSA. Trimming stripped 5 bases from V and 1 base from J, with 12 bases between. This CDR3 spans 15 amino acids. The CDR3 loop is CASSPGVWSNQPQHF. DNA of the CDR3: TGTGCCAGCAGCCCCGGAGTATGGAGCAATCAGCCCCAGCATTTT.

V usage is TRBV7-6 and J usage is TRBJ2-1; D is possibly TRBD1 (5 bases). V was shortened by 8 bases and J by 5 bases, with 13 bases between the two germline ends. Germline V gives CDR1 SGHVS, CDR2 FNYEAQ. The CDR3 is 13 residues long. Here the CDR3 DNA reads TGTGCCAGCGGGGCTACTCCCGACAATGAGCAGTTCTTC. Amino acid sequence: CASGATPDNEQFF.

The genes are TRBV5-1 and TRBJ1-1; D perhaps matches TRBD1 (5 bases). The V gene's germline CDR1 is SGHRS and CDR2 YFSETQ. V was pared by 4 bases and J by 7 bases, with 14 bases between. The CDR3 is 13 residues long. The CDR3 region is CASSPLQAGEAFF. Here the CDR3 DNA reads TGCGCCAGCAGCCCCTTACAGGCGGGTGAAGCTTTCTTT.

This clone was observed a few times. V gene TRBV19 combines with J gene TRBJ1-1, with D possibly being TRBD1 (5 bases). Germline V CDR1 and CDR2: LNHDA, SQIVND (reference sequence). The CDR3 spans 16 residues. Trimming removed 7 bases from V and 0 bases from J, with 18 bases in between. CDR3 nucleotides: TGTGCCAGTATGAGGAGGGGCGGAGGGATGAACACTGAAGCTTTCTTT. This encodes CASMRRGGGMNTEAFF.

V usage is TRBV7-8 and J usage is TRBJ2-3; TRBD1 or TRBD2 may be the D gene (6 bases each). In germline, CDR1 is SGHVS, CDR2 FQNEAQ. V was pared by 5 bases and J by 4 bases, with 19 bases between. The CDR3 covers 16 residues. Here the CDR3 reads CASSLVRGREADTQYF. DNA for the CDR3: TGTGCCAGCAGCCTCGTCAGGGGAAGGGAGGCAGATACGCAGTATTTT.

The genes are TRBV27 and TRBJ2-3; TRBD1 aligns across 8 bases. J lost 2 bases, V lost 4 bases, and 5 bases had no gene match. CDR1 is MNHEY, CDR2 SMNVEV, per germline (reference sequence). The CDR3 is 15 residues long. The CDR3 DNA follows: TGTGCCAGCAGTTCTAGGACAGGGAACACAGATACGCAGTATTTT. Protein sequence: CASSSRTGNTDTQYF.

A single count supports this clone. V usage is TRBV6-6 and J usage is TRBJ2-7; 7 positions match TRBD1. V dropped 6 bases and J dropped 5; count of bases not matched to a gene: 1. This CDR3 is built from 11 residues. Germline CDR1 reads MNHNY; CDR2 reads SVGAGI (reference sequence). CDR3 nucleotides: TGTGCCAGCAGGACAGGGAACGAGCAGTACTTC. Amino acids: CASRTGNEQYF.

The gene calls are TRBV30 and TRBJ2-1, with 7 bases lining up with TRBD2. This CDR3 comprises 14 residues. Trimming cost V 4 bases and J 10 bases; bases outside gene matches: 13. Germline CDR1 reads GTSNPN; CDR2 reads SVGIG (reference sequence). The CDR3 protein is CAWKGQREVREQFF. The CDR3 nucleotides are TGTGCCTGGAAAGGGCAACGGGAGGTTAGGGAGCAGTTCTTC.

This chain connects TRBV11-1 to TRBJ2-7; D unresolved. The CDR3 spans 12 residues. V was cut by 5 bases and J by 2 bases, with 7 bases left in between. Looked up from germline, CDR1 is SGHAT and CDR2 is FQDESV (reference sequence). The CDR3 region has the DNA TGTGCCAGCAGCGGAAATACCTACGAGCAGTACTTC. This translates into CASSGNTYEQYF. Complete variable domain (other parts from reference TRBV11-1 and TRBJ2-7): EAEVAQSPRYKITEKSQAVAFWCDPISGHATLYWYRQILGQGPELLVQFQDESVVDDSQLPKDRFSAERLKGVDSTLKIQPAELGDSAMYLCASSGNTYEQYFGPGTRLTVT.

V and J are TRBV15 and TRBJ2-7; a possible D gene is TRBD1 (5 bases). Trimming took off 4 bases at V and 3 bases at J, with 13 bases between the two ends. The CDR3 has 14 amino acids. Germline V gene sequence: CDR1 LNHNV, CDR2 YYDKDF (reference sequence). DNA of the CDR3: TGTGCCACCAGCACAACAGGTTGGGGCTACGAGCAGTACTTC. Translated: CATSTTGWGYEQYF.

The V call is TRBV19, the J call TRBJ2-7, with D perhaps matching TRBD1 (5 bases). Germline V gene data show CDR1 as LNHDA and CDR2 as SQIVND (reference sequence). The CDR3 has 14 residues. With 7 bases removed from V and 3 bases from J, the gap between germline ends came to 16 bases. The CDR3 reads CASTSGPGNYEQYF. In nucleotides, the CDR3 is TGTGCCAGTACCTCGGGCCCAGGGAACTACGAGCAGTACTTC.

Details on this clone: At one end the junction does not follow the germline gene, possibly because of a read error. This rearrangement joins TRBV11-2 to TRBJ1-3; no firm D call. The CDR3 consists of 14 residues. Looked up from germline, CDR1 is SGHAT and CDR2 is FQNNGV. The CDR3 sequence: CASSLDRSGNTIYF. CDR3 DNA: TGTGCCAGCAGCCTAGACCGCTCTGGAAACACCATATATTTT.

The chain couples TRBV6-5 to TRBJ2-7; TRBD1 is a possible D gene (6 bases). CDR3 length: 14 amino acids. V was shortened by 6 bases and J by 4 bases, with 16 bases between the two germline ends. Germline CDR1 and CDR2: MNHEY and SVGAGI. This CDR3 reads CASSLGQQPYEQYF. Here the CDR3 DNA reads TGTGCCAGCAGCCTCGGACAGCAGCCTTACGAGCAGTACTTC.

The chain employs TRBV30 and TRBJ1-1; D uncertain. The CDR3 is 13 residues long. In germline, CDR1 is GTSNPN, CDR2 SVGIG (reference sequence). V lost 4 bases and J 1 base, leaving 10 bases between the germline ends. The DNA of the CDR3 is TGTGCCTGGAATTGGTGGGCGAACACTGAAGCTTTCTTT. This gives the protein CAWNWWANTEAFF.

The J gene is TRBJ1-5, the V gene TRBV6-1; no reliable D call. In germline, CDR1 is MNHNS, CDR2 SASEGT. The CDR3 contains 20 residues. Trimming pared 2 bases from V and 0 bases from J, leaving 23 bases between. The CDR3: CASSEPDGARLLISNQPQHF. The CDR3 DNA reads TGTGCCAGCAGTGAACCCGACGGCGCAAGGCTGCTAATTAGCAATCAGCCCCAGCATTTT.

This chain joins TRBV30 and TRBJ1-1, with D hard to call. In germline, CDR1 is GTSNPN, CDR2 SVGIG (reference sequence). Trimming shortened V by 0 bases and J by 1 base, and 6 bases separated the two germline ends. There are 13 residues in the CDR3. CDR3 bases: TGTGCCTGGAGTGTACTTCGGAACACTGAAGCTTTCTTT. The encoded protein is CAWSVLRNTEAFF.

This clone was seen more than once but under ten times. The CDR3 region has the DNA TGTGCCAGCAGCATTACAGGGGGTAATGAAAAACTGTTTTTT. Translated, it gives CASSITGGNEKLFF. The chain joins TRBV9 to TRBJ1-4; TRBD1 aligns across 8 bases. V dropped 4 bases and J dropped 4; count of bases not matched to a gene: 3. The CDR3 is 14 residues long. Germline V gene lookup returns CDR1 SGDLS and CDR2 YYNGEE. The variable domain in full, completed from reference TRBV9 and TRBJ1-4, reads DSGVTQTPKHLITATGQRVTLRCSPRSGDLSVYWYQQSLDQGLQFLIQYYNGEERAKGNILERFSAQQFPDLHSELNLSSLELGDSALYFCASSITGGNEKLFFGSGTQLSVL.

J is TRBJ2-3 and V is TRBV9, with a possible D match to TRBD2 (6 bases). The CDR3 has 13 amino acids. Trimming left V 6 bases short and J 1 base short, with 9 bases between. Germline V gene sequence: CDR1 SGDLS, CDR2 YYNGEE. CDR3 sequence (DNA): TGTGCCAGCAAGGCTAGCGGCACAGATACGCAGTATTTT. Translation: CASKASGTDTQYF.

The chain is built from TRBV6-5 and TRBJ2-7; D is possibly TRBD2 (6 bases). V was clipped by 2 bases and J by 5 bases, with 7 bases between them. This CDR3 is 12 amino acids long. Germline V CDR1 and CDR2: MNHEY, SVGAGI. The CDR3 DNA sequence: TGTGCCAGCAGTTACGGGGGGAACGAGCAGTACTTC. It yields the protein CASSYGGNEQYF.

The V call is TRBV7-9, the J call TRBJ2-7, with D hard to call. Trimming stripped 2 bases from V and 6 bases from J, with 11 bases between. From germline, CDR1 is SEHNR and CDR2 FQNEAQ (reference sequence). The CDR3 runs to 13 residues. The CDR3 loop reads CASSLIGGTEQYF. CDR3 sequence (DNA): TGTGCCAGCAGCTTAATAGGCGGAACCGAGCAGTACTTC.

V is TRBV5-6 and J is TRBJ1-1; D unclear. Trimming cost V 3 bases and J 0 bases, with 6 bases left between them. This CDR3 has 13 amino acids. Germline assignment: CDR1 SGHDT and CDR2 YYEEEE. This chain's CDR3 is CASSSVMNTEAFF. CDR3 bases: TGTGCCAGCAGCTCGGTAATGAACACTGAAGCTTTCTTT.

V usage is TRBV6-5 and J usage is TRBJ1-5; D ambiguous. In germline, CDR1 is MNHEY, CDR2 SVGAGI. The V and J ends lost 5 bases and 7 bases respectively, with 12 bases between them. This CDR3 is built from 13 residues. The CDR3 DNA follows: TGTGCCAGCAGTAACCGAATAAGCCAGCCCCAGCATTTT. Encoded protein: CASSNRISQPQHF.

The DNA of the CDR3 is TGTGCCAGCAGCTTGGGACTAGCGCAATACAATGAGCAGTTCTTC. It codes for CASSLGLAQYNEQFF. This rearrangement joins TRBV7-8 to TRBJ2-1, with TRBD2 identical over 10 bases. V dropped 3 bases and J dropped 4; count of bases not matched to a gene: 3. CDR1 is SGHVS, CDR2 FQNEAQ, per germline. This CDR3 contains 15 residues. Filled out from reference TRBV7-8 and TRBJ2-1, the complete variable domain reads GAGVSQSPRYKVAKRGQDVALRCDPISGHVSLFWYQQALGQGPEFLTYFQNEAQLDKSGLPSDRFFAERPEGSVSTLKIQRTQQEDSAVYLCASSLGLAQYNEQFFGPGTRLTVL.

V gene TRBV6-1 combines with J gene TRBJ2-7, with 8 bases fitting TRBD1. Trimming at V came to 6 bases and at J to 3 bases, leaving 4 bases not matched to a gene. Germline V CDR1 and CDR2: MNHNS, SASEGT. CDR3 length: 13 amino acids. CDR3 amino acids: CASSLGQGYEQYF. DNA for the CDR3: TGTGCCAGCAGCCTAGGACAGGGCTACGAGCAGTACTTC.

The V gene is TRBV4-2, the J gene TRBJ1-4; unclear D gene. CDR1 is LGHNA, CDR2 YNFKEQ, per germline. V was cut by 6 bases and J by 8 bases, with 16 bases left in between. The CDR3 spans 14 residues. The CDR3 coding sequence is TGTGCCAGCAGTCTCGACCGTGATGTGGAAAAACTGTTTTTT. This sequence encodes CASSLDRDVEKLFF.

V usage is TRBV6-5 and J usage is TRBJ1-2; the D gene is possibly TRBD1 (6 bases). The V gene's germline CDR1 is MNHEY and CDR2 SVGAGI. Trimming took off 5 bases at V and 5 bases at J, with 18 bases between the two ends. CDR3 length equals 15 residues. The CDR3 loop is CASSTQGGGPYGYTF. The CDR3 DNA reads as TGTGCCAGCAGTACCCAGGGAGGGGGGCCATATGGCTACACCTTC.